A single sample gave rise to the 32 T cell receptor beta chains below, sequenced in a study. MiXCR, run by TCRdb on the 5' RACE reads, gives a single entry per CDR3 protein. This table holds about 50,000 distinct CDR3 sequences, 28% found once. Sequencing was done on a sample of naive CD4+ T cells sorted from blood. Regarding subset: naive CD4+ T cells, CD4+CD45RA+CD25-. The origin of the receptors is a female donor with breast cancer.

The CDR3 DNA sequence: TGCAGTGCTACCCAGGGCGGGTCGAACACCGGGGAGCTGTTTTTT. Amino acid sequence: CSATQGGSNTGELFF. The chain recombines TRBV20-1 with TRBJ2-2; the D gene could be TRBD1 or TRBD2 (5 bases each). The V and J ends lost 4 bases and 0 bases respectively, with 12 bases between them. Germline V gene lookup returns CDR1 DFQATT and CDR2 SNEGSKA (reference sequence). The CDR3 loop spans 15 amino acids.

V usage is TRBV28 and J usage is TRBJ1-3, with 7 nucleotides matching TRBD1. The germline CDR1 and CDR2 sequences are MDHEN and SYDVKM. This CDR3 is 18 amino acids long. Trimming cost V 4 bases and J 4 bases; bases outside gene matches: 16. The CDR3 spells CASSSLTGNLRRGNTIYF. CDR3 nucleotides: TGTGCCAGCAGTTCTCTGACAGGGAATTTGAGACGGGGAAACACCATATATTTT.

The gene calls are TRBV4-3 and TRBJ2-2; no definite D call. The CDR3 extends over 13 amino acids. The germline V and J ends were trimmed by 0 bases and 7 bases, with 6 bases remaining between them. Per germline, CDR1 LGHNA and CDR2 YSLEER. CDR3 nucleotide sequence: TGCGCCAGCAGCCAAGATTTGGGCGGGGAGCTGTTTTTT. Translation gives CASSQDLGGELFF.

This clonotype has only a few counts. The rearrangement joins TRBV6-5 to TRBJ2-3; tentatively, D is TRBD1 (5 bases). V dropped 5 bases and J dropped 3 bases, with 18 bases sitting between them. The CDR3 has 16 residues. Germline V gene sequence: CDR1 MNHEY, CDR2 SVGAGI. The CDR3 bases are TGTGCCAGCAGTGCCTCTGGGGCAGGCTGGACAGATACGCAGTATTTT. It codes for CASSASGAGWTDTQYF.

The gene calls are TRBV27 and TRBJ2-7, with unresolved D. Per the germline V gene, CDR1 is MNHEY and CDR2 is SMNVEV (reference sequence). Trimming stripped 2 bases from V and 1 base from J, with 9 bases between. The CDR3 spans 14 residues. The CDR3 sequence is CASSLGDGSYEQYF. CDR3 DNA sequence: TGTGCCAGCAGTTTAGGAGACGGATCCTACGAGCAGTACTTC.

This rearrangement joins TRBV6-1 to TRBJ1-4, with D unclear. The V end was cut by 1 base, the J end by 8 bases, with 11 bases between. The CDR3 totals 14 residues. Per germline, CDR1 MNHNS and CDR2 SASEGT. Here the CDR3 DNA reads TGTGCCAGCAGTGAAGGGAGGGCGAACGAAAAACTGTTTTTT. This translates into CASSEGRANEKLFF.

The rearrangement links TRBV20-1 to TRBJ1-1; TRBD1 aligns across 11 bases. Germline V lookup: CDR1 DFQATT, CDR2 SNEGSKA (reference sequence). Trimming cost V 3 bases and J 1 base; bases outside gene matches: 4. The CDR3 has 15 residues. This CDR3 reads CSASPGTGGNTEAFF. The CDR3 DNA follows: TGCAGTGCTAGCCCCGGGACAGGGGGGAACACTGAAGCTTTCTTT.

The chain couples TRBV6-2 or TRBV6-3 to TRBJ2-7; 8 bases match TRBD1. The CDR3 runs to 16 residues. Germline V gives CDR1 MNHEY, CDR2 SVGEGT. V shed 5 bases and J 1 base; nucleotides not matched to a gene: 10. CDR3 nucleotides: TGTGCCAGCAGTGAACCTTTCCGGGACAGGTCCTACGAGCAGTACTTC. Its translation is CASSEPFRDRSYEQYF.

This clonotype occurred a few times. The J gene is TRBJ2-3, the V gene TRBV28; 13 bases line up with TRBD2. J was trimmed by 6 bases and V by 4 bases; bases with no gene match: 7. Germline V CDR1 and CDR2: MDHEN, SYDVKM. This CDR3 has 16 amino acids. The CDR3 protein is CASSSGLAGPDDTQYF. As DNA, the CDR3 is TGTGCCAGCAGTTCGGGACTAGCGGGGCCAGACGATACGCAGTATTTT.

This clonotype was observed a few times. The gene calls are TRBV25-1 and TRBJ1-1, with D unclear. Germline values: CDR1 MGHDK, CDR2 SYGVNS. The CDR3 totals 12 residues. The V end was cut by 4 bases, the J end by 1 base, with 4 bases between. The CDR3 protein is CASSGQNTEAFF. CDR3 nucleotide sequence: TGTGCCAGCAGTGGACAGAACACTGAAGCTTTCTTT.

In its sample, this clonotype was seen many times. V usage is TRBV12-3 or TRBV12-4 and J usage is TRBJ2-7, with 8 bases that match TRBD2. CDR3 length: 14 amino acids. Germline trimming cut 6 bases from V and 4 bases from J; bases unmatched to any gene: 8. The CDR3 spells CASRRAGVGYEQYF. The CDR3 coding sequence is TGTGCCAGCAGGAGAGCGGGAGTGGGTTACGAGCAGTACTTC.

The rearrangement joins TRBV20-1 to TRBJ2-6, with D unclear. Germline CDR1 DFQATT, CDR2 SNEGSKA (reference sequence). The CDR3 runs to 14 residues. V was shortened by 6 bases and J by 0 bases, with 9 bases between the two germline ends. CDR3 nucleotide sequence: TGCAGTGCGGACCTAAGCTCTGGGGCCAACGTCCTGACTTTC. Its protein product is CSADLSSGANVLTF.

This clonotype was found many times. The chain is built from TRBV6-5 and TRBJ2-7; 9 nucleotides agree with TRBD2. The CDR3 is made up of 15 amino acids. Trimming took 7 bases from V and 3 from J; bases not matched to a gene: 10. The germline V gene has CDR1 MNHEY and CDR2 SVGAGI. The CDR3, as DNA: TGTGCCAGCAACCCGCGGGGGGGGGACCTCTACGAGCAGTACTTC. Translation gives CASNPRGGDLYEQYF.

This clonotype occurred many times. The CDR3 protein is CASGQHHQETQYF. For the CDR3, the DNA is TGTGCCTCGGGACAGCACCACCAAGAGACCCAGTACTTC. J is TRBJ2-5 and V is TRBV7-3; 7 bases agree with TRBD1. Germline CDR1 and CDR2: SGHTA and FQGTGA. The CDR3 length is 13 residues. After removal of 11 bases from V and 0 bases from J, the junction contained 6 bases not matched to a gene.

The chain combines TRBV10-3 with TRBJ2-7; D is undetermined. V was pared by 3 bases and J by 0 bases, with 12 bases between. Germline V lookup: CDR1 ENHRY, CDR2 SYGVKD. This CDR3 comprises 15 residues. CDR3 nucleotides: TGTGCCATCAGTGACAATCGCAGGCTCTCCTACGAGCAGTACTTC. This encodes CAISDNRRLSYEQYF.

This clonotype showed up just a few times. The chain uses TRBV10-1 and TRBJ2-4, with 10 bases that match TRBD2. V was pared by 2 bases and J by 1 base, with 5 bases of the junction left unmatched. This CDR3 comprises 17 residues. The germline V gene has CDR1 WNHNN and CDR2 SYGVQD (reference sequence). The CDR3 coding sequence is TGCGCCAGCAGTGAGGGACTAGCGGTGGGGGCCAAAAACATTCAGTACTTC. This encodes CASSEGLAVGAKNIQYF.

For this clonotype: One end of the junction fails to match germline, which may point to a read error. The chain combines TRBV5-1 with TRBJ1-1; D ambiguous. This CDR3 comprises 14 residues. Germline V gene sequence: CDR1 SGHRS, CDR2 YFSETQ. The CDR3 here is CTSSWTLMNTEAFF. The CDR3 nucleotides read TGCACCAGCAGCTGGACCCTGATGAACACTGAAGCTTTCTTT.

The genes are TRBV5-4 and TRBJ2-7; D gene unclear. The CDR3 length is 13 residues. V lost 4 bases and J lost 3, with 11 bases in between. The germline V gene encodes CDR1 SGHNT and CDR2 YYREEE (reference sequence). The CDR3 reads CASSPPGDYEQYF. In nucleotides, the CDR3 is TGTGCCAGCAGCCCCCCAGGCGACTACGAGCAGTACTTC.

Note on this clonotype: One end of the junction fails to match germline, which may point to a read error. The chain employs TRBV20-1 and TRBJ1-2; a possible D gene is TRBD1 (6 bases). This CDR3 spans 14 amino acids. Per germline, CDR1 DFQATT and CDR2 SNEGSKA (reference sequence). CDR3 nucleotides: TGCGGTGCTAGACTCCTAGACAGGCGACTGGGCTACACCTTC. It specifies CGARLLDRRLGYTF.

DNA of the CDR3: TGTGCCAGCCTTACAACGGGCACTGAAGCTTTCTTT. Its protein is CASLTTGTEAFF. V gene TRBV2 combines with J gene TRBJ1-1, with D uncertain. This CDR3 is built from 12 residues. V lost 8 bases and J lost 4, with 11 bases in between. Per the germline V gene, CDR1 is SNHLY and CDR2 is FYNNEI.

CDR3: CASSPASGYNEQFF. DNA of the CDR3: TGTGCCAGCAGTCCGGCTTCGGGCTACAATGAGCAGTTCTTC. The chain recombines TRBV7-9 with TRBJ2-1; no clear D. V was clipped by 6 bases and J by 3 bases, with 12 bases between them. CDR1 and CDR2 (germline): SEHNR, FQNEAQ (reference sequence). CDR3 length: 14 residues. Supplemented by reference TRBV7-9 and TRBJ2-1, the full variable domain reads DTGVSQNPRHKITKRGQNVTFRCDPISEHNRLYWYRQTLGQGPEFLTYFQNEAQLEKSRLLSDRFSAERPKGSFSTLEIQRTEQGDSAMYLCASSPASGYNEQFFGPGTRLTVL.

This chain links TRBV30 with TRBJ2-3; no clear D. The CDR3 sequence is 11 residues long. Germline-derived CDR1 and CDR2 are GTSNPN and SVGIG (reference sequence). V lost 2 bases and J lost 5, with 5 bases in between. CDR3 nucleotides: TGTGCCTGGAGTCGGCAAGATACGCAGTATTTT. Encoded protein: CAWSRQDTQYF.

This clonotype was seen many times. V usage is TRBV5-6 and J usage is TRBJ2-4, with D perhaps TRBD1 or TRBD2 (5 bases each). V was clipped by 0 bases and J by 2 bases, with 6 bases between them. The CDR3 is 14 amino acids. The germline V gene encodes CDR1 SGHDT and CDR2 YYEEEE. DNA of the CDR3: TGTGCCAGCAGCTTGGCGGGACCCAAAAACATTCAGTACTTC. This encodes CASSLAGPKNIQYF.

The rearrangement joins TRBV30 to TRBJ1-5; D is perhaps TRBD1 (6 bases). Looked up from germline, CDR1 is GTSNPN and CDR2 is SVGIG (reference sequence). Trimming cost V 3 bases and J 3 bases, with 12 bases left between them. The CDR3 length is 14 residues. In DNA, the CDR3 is TGTGCCTGGAGCGACAGGTGGGACAATCAGCCCCAGCATTTT. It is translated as CAWSDRWDNQPQHF.

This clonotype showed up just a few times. This CDR3 reads CSAIAGGFTEAFF. The CDR3 nucleotides are TGCAGTGCTATTGCAGGGGGCTTCACTGAAGCTTTCTTT. The chain has TRBV20-1 and TRBJ1-1, with 8 positions matching TRBD1. The CDR3 length is 13 residues. Trimming removed 4 bases from V and 4 bases from J; junction bases left unmatched: 5. Germline assignment: CDR1 DFQATT and CDR2 SNEGSKA (reference sequence).

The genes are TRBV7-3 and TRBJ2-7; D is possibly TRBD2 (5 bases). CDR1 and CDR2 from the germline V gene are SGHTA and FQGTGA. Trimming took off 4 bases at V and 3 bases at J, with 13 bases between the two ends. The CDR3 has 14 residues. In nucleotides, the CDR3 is TGTGCCAGCAGCTCCCACGGCGGGCACTACGAGCAGTACTTC. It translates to CASSSHGGHYEQYF.

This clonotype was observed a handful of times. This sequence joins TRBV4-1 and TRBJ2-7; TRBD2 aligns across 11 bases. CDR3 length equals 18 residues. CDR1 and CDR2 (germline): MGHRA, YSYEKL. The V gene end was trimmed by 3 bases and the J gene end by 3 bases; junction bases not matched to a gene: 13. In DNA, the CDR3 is TGCGCCAGCAGCCACCCCATGGCTGGGACTAGCGGCCTCTACGAGCAGTACTTC. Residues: CASSHPMAGTSGLYEQYF.

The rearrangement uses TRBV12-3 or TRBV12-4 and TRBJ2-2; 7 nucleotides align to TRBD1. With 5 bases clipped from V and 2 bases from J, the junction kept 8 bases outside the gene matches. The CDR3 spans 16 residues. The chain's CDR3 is CASSPIGQENTGELFF. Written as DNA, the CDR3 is TGTGCCAGCAGTCCGATCGGACAGGAAAACACCGGGGAGCTGTTTTTT.

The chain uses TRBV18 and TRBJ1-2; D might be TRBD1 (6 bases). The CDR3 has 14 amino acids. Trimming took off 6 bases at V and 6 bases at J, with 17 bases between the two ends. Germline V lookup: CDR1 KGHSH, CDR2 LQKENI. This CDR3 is CASSRTGYGDGYTF. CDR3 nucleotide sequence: TGTGCCAGCTCGCGTACAGGGTATGGGGATGGCTACACCTTC.

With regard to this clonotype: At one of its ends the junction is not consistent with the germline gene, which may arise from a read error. The chain's CDR3 is CASGLGDAKNNYGYTF. As DNA, the CDR3 is TGTGCCAGCGGTTTAGGGGACGCCAAAAATAACTATGGCTACACCTTC. V is TRBV12-3 or TRBV12-4 and J is TRBJ1-2; possibly TRBD1 for D (5 bases). This CDR3 spans 16 amino acids.

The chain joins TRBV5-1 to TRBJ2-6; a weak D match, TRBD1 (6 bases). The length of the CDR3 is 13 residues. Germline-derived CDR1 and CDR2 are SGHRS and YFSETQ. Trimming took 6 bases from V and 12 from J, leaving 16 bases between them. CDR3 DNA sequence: TGCGCCAGCACGAGGACAGAAACGAGCGTCCTGACTTTC. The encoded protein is CASTRTETSVLTF. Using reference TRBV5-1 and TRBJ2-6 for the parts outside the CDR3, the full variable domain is KAGVTQTPRYLIKTRGQQVTLSCSPISGHRSVSWYQQTPGQGLQFLFEYFSETQRNKGNFPGRFSGRQFSNSRSEMNVSTLELGDSALYLCASTRTETSVLTFGAGSRLTVL.

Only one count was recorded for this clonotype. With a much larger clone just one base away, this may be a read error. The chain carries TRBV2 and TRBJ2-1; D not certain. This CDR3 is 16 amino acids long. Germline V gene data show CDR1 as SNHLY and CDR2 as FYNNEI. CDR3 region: CDSSEIGVSSYNEQFF. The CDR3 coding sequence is TGTGACAGCAGTGAAATAGGCGTTAGCTCCTACAATGAGCAGTTCTTC. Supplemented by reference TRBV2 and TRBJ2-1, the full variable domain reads EPEVTQTPSHQVTQMGQEVILRCVPISNHLYFYWYRQILGQKVEFLVSFYNNEISEKSEIFDDQFSVERPDGSNFTLKIRSTKLEDSAMYFCDSSEIGVSSYNEQFFGPGTRLTVL.